The rows below give T cell receptor beta chains drawn from one sample of a study of identical twins. TCRdb passed the 5' RACE reads through MiXCR, listing each CDR3 protein once. The data hold some 790,000 distinct CDR3 sequences, with 15% to 20% observed a single time. The data were also submitted as part of a second study, on T cells expressing NK-cell markers.

What was sequenced was PBMCs. These TCRs come from a woman younger than 35 in good health. Each CDR3 is given without its conserved first and last residue. Fields, in order: V gene, clone size, J gene, CDR3 protein. Size values are once, few and many counts, or a class for expanded clones, and some rows have none.

>TRBV5-1|NA|TRBJ2-1
ASSLVSPMMDRVDNEQF
>TRBV7-9|NA|TRBJ2-2
ASNTYGDTGELF
>TRBV6-5|NA|TRBJ2-2
ASSYLGLAETGELF
>TRBV6-2/TRBV6-3|NA|TRBJ2-1
ATGDRLALGQF
>TRBV5-1|few|TRBJ2-7
ASSPQGVTHEQY
>TRBV4-3|NA|TRBJ2-3
ASSQGSSGSGDTQY
>TRBV7-9|few|TRBJ2-7
ASSTSGSLSEQY
>TRBV6-5|NA|TRBJ2-2
ASSYFPSNTGELF
>TRBV21-1|NA|TRBJ2-7
ASRSGGRFSEQY
>TRBV5-1|few|TRBJ2-7
ASSFSGTGGDEQY
>TRBV7-9|NA|TRBJ2-1
ASSPRAGGPLHEQF
>TRBV6-1|few|TRBJ2-5
ASGALTMETQY
>TRBV7-8|few|TRBJ2-3
ASSDPTDTDTQY
>TRBV12-3/TRBV12-4|few|TRBJ1-1
ASSLRQTTEAF
>TRBV10-3|NA|TRBJ2-7
AISDPSRPRSYEQY
>TRBV7-9|NA|TRBJ2-1
ASTLGGRTNEQF
>TRBV24-1|NA|TRBJ2-5
ATSDTDREGFETQY
>TRBV20-1|once|TRBJ2-1
SASKQIYNEQF
>TRBV19|NA|TRBJ2-3
ASSILPGGGEGADTQY
>TRBV7-9|NA|TRBJ2-4
ASSSTGAIAKNIQY
>TRBV15|NA|TRBJ2-1
ATSARDAYNEQF
>TRBV5-1|NA|TRBJ2-1
ASSSLADYNEQF
>TRBV10-3|few|TRBJ2-1
AISRDSTYNEQF
>TRBV14|few|TRBJ2-7
ASSQGLRDYWDYEQY
>TRBV28|few|TRBJ2-4
ASSLQENIQY
>TRBV12-3/TRBV12-4|NA|TRBJ2-3
ASSTGTYTDTQY
>TRBV12-3/TRBV12-4|NA|TRBJ2-5
ASSLGVSAKETQY
>TRBV12-3/TRBV12-4|NA|TRBJ2-7
ASSTSRGGNEQY
>TRBV15|NA|TRBJ1-1
ATSPGLNTEAF
>TRBV5-1|few|TRBJ1-1
ASSFSGIMNTEAF
>TRBV5-1|few|TRBJ1-2
ASSSSDGTYGYT
>TRBV27|NA|TRBJ1-2
ASSPGQGIYGYT
>TRBV5-8|few|TRBJ2-5
ASRSFTGSRETQY
>TRBV5-1|NA|TRBJ2-7
ASSPGDRIREQY
>TRBV29-1|many|TRBJ2-7
SVVPGSYEQY
>TRBV5-6|NA|TRBJ2-7
ASTTPQGSYEQY
>TRBV20-1|NA|TRBJ2-3
SARNSGDSTDTQY
>TRBV21-1|few|TRBJ2-7
ASSENLAGSSYEQY
>TRBV5-1|NA|TRBJ2-5
ASSLPGTVETQY
>TRBV7-3|NA|TRBJ2-1
ASSPLGLENNEQF
>TRBV6-2/TRBV6-3|NA|TRBJ2-1
ASSSRTSGIQF
>TRBV29-1|NA|TRBJ1-1
SVRSGWGQNTEAF
>TRBV4-3|NA|TRBJ2-7
ASSQGAYTSASYEQY
>TRBV7-2|few|TRBJ2-7
ASSPSSGGYEQY
>TRBV6-1|few|TRBJ2-4
ASMRREGKAKNIQY
>TRBV5-6|many|TRBJ2-7
ASSLWGTEQY
>TRBV29-1|NA|TRBJ2-2
SVRTDSNTGELF
>TRBV12-3/TRBV12-4|NA|TRBJ2-5
ASSFRRAHETQY
>TRBV29-1|few|TRBJ2-3
SVVPATDTQY
>TRBV9|NA|TRBJ2-1
ASSVVSTSIEQF
>TRBV6-5|few|TRBJ1-1
ASSSGSTEAF
>TRBV10-3|many|TRBJ2-7
AISPSGRGSEQY
>TRBV9|NA|TRBJ2-1
ASSVRAGSYNEQF
>TRBV24-1|few|TRBJ2-1
ATGLAEKNEQF
>TRBV29-1|few|TRBJ2-5
SVEPLAPRETQY
>TRBV7-9|NA|TRBJ1-2
ASSFGQGAGGYT
>TRBV12-5|many|TRBJ2-2
ASGTGQGSGELF
>TRBV12-3/TRBV12-4|NA|TRBJ1-2
ASRSGTGPYGYT
>TRBV7-9|NA|TRBJ2-3
ASSSKEGAGDTQY